The 15 T cell receptor beta chains below all came from one sample that was sequenced in a study of Ad26.COV2.S vaccination and SARS-CoV-2 variants. Indicated treatment: 15 to 20 received Ad26.COV2.S at low or high dose, single or two shots; about 5 received placebo; per-sample allocation not given. Samples came from day 63 after the first vaccine or placebo injection. The table came from immunoSEQ multiplex PCR; TCRdb's copy has only in-frame clones and leaves some out. This sample has roughly 350,000 clones, with about 88% found just once. This material consisted of peripheral blood, taken in a trial of Ad26.COV2.S vaccine versus placebo. All receptors derive from a person between 18 and 65 years old who received the Ad26.COV2.S COVID-19 vaccine or a placebo.

The chain has TRBV20-1 and TRBJ2-3, with 8 bases identical to TRBD2. CDR1 and CDR2 from the germline V gene are DFQATT and SNEGSKA (reference sequence). The J segment lost 3 bases and the V segment lost 3 bases, leaving 11 bases of the junction unmatched. The CDR3 runs 16 residues. CDR3 in amino acids: CSASKTGPSGTDTQYF. CDR3 DNA: TGCAGTGCTAGTAAGACGGGGCCTAGCGGGACAGATACGCAGTATTTT.

This chain uses TRBV19 with TRBJ2-1; D may be TRBD1 (5 bases). CDR1 is LNHDA and CDR2 is SQIVND in the germline V gene (reference sequence). The CDR3 consists of 15 residues. V was shortened by 5 bases and J by 7 bases, with 18 bases between the two germline ends. This CDR3 is CASSLRAPSINEQFF. CDR3 bases: TGTGCCAGTAGTCTCAGGGCCCCCTCCATTAATGAGCAGTTCTTC.

V and J are TRBV4-3 and TRBJ1-3; 9 bases match TRBD1. Looked up from germline, CDR1 is LGHNA and CDR2 is YSLEER. This CDR3 is 17 amino acids long. V shed 4 bases and J 1 base; nucleotides not matched to a gene: 8. In nucleotides, the CDR3 is TGCGCCAGCAGCCCGGGGGTCGGACAGGGGTCTGGAAACACCATATATTTT. It codes for CASSPGVGQGSGNTIYF.

V is TRBV5-1 and J is TRBJ2-1, with D possibly matching TRBD2 (5 bases). This CDR3 has 15 residues. Germline V CDR1 and CDR2: SGHRS, YFSETQ. Trimming left V 5 bases short and J 8 bases short, with 20 bases between. The CDR3 spells CASSKNVGFSDEQFF. In DNA, the CDR3 is TGCGCCAGCAGTAAGAACGTAGGCTTTAGCGATGAGCAGTTCTTC.

In its sample, this clone was seen a few times. The same CDR3 can be traced to other DNA sequences in this sample. The chain uses TRBV7-8 and TRBJ2-7; D is uncertain. The CDR3 spans 12 residues. Deletions cut 1 base from V and 2 bases from J, with 3 bases between. From germline, CDR1 is SGHVS and CDR2 FQNEAQ. DNA of the CDR3: TGTGCCAGCAGCTTAGGAGCCTACGAGCAGTACTTC. This translates into CASSLGAYEQYF.

CDR3 protein: CASSTMTGSHEQYF. The CDR3 DNA reads TGTGCCAGTAGTACGATGACAGGGTCTCACGAGCAGTACTTC. V gene TRBV19 combines with J gene TRBJ2-7; 7 bases map to TRBD1. The V and J ends lost 4 bases and 5 bases, in that order; junction bases with no gene match: 8. The CDR3 is 14 amino acids. Germline lookup yields CDR1 LNHDA and CDR2 SQIVND (reference sequence).

V and J are TRBV4-3 and TRBJ1-4; 7 positions match TRBD1. The CDR3 totals 14 residues. The junction had 3 bases not matched to a gene; V was cut back by 0 bases and J by 8 bases. Germline values: CDR1 LGHNA, CDR2 YSLEER. CDR3 in amino acids: CASSQEGGWEKLFF. In DNA, the CDR3 is TGCGCCAGCAGCCAAGAAGGGGGCTGGGAAAAACTGTTTTTT.

V is TRBV2 and J is TRBJ2-5; D not certain. V was shortened by 4 bases and J by 5 bases, with 8 bases between the two germline ends. Germline V gene sequence: CDR1 SNHLY, CDR2 FYNNEI. CDR3 length equals 12 residues. DNA for the CDR3: TGTGCCAGCAGTGGGCCCCGGGAGACCCAGTACTTC. It codes for CASSGPRETQYF.

The V call is TRBV5-4, the J call TRBJ2-2; the match to TRBD1 covers 8 bases. Germline V gives CDR1 SGHNT, CDR2 YYREEE (reference sequence). The V and J ends lost 4 bases and 2 bases, in that order; junction bases with no gene match: 7. This CDR3 is 16 amino acids long. The CDR3 here is CASSPDRGPNTGELFF. CDR3 bases: TGTGCCAGCAGCCCTGACAGGGGTCCTAACACCGGGGAGCTGTTTTTT.

This clone was observed a few times. The sample holds other DNA sequences that translate to the same CDR3. CDR3 in DNA: TGTGCCAGCAGCCCACCCGGGGGCAATCAGCCCCAGCATTTT. Translated: CASSPPGGNQPQHF. This rearrangement joins TRBV7-2 to TRBJ1-5, with D unresolved. CDR1 is SGHTA, CDR2 FQGNSA, per germline. This CDR3 comprises 14 residues. V lost 5 bases and J 2 bases, leaving 10 bases between the germline ends.

This clone has just a few counts. V usage is TRBV30 and J usage is TRBJ2-7; tentative D call: TRBD1 (6 bases). This CDR3 contains 11 residues. Germline CDR1 is GTSNPN and CDR2 is SVGIG (reference sequence). V was shortened by 7 bases and J by 7 bases, with 14 bases between the two germline ends. The CDR3 nucleotides read TGTGCCTCCGGACAGCAGGAAGAGCAGTACTTC. It yields the protein CASGQQEEQYF.

This clone occurred a few times. The rearrangement uses TRBV19 and TRBJ1-5; D gene uncertain. Germline CDR1 and CDR2: LNHDA and SQIVND (reference sequence). V gave up 4 bases and J gave up 0 bases, with 13 bases separating them. The CDR3 is 16 residues long. CDR3 DNA sequence: TGTGCCAGTAGTAGCACTGAGGCGTATAGCAATCAGCCCCAGCATTTT. This gives the protein CASSSTEAYSNQPQHF.

The rearrangement links TRBV4-3 to TRBJ2-2; 8 nucleotides align to TRBD1. This CDR3 spans 15 amino acids. CDR1 and CDR2 from the germline V gene are LGHNA and YSLEER. V shed 0 bases and J 5 bases; nucleotides not matched to a gene: 2. CDR3 region: CASSQEQGVTGELFF. The CDR3, as DNA: TGCGCCAGCAGCCAAGAACAGGGGGTTACCGGGGAGCTGTTTTTT.

The chain links TRBV9 to TRBJ1-6, with D perhaps TRBD1 (5 bases). The germline gives CDR1 SGDLS, CDR2 YYNGEE. Deletions cut 3 bases from V and 10 bases from J, with 23 bases between. The CDR3 length is 17 residues. CDR3 protein: CASSESSGGGVASPLHF. In DNA, the CDR3 is TGTGCCAGCAGCGAGAGTTCTGGCGGGGGGGTGGCATCACCCCTCCACTTT.

This sequence joins TRBV28 and TRBJ1-2; D is unresolved. V lost 7 bases to trimming and J lost 6 bases, with 18 bases between them. The V gene's germline CDR1 is MDHEN and CDR2 SYDVKM. The CDR3 contains 14 residues. CDR3 residues: CASTSEFEFDGYTF. The DNA for the CDR3 is TGTGCCAGCACTTCCGAATTTGAGTTTGATGGCTACACCTTC.